The 9 T cell receptor beta chains in this list originate from one sample, sequenced in a study of TIL therapy for anti-PD-1-resistant metastatic lung cancer. The time point: pre-treatment sample, taken before nivolumab and TIL therapy. The libraries were made with immunoSEQ v3. Method: immunoSEQ multiplex PCR; TCRdb's copy keeps in-frame clones and lacks some. The sample has tens of thousands of clones, about 86% seen once. Here the sequenced sample was blood, taken at baseline. These receptors came from a person aged 25 to 80 with non-small cell lung cancer.

This chain uses TRBV4-1 with TRBJ2-1; D is uncertain. V dropped 1 base and J dropped 10 bases, with 11 bases sitting between them. The length of the CDR3 is 13 residues. CDR1 is MGHRA, CDR2 YSYEKL, per germline. CDR3 region: CASSQGPVNEQFF. The CDR3 DNA reads TGCGCCAGCAGCCAAGGACCAGTTAACGAGCAGTTCTTC.

The chain carries TRBV7-2 and TRBJ2-5, with D perhaps TRBD2 (7 bases). V was shortened by 1 base and J by 5 bases, with 14 bases between the two germline ends. Per germline, CDR1 SGHTA and CDR2 FQGNSA. This CDR3 has 15 amino acids. CDR3 sequence: CASSLVRGAGETQYF. The CDR3 bases are TGTGCCAGCAGCTTAGTCCGGGGGGCAGGGGAGACCCAGTACTTC.

V usage is TRBV19 and J usage is TRBJ2-7; a possible D gene is TRBD1 (6 bases). The V end was cut by 4 bases, the J end by 3 bases, with 13 bases between. There are 14 residues in the CDR3. Germline V CDR1 and CDR2: LNHDA, SQIVND (reference sequence). The chain's CDR3 is CASSTGDTDYEQYF. As DNA, the CDR3 is TGTGCCAGTAGTACAGGGGACACCGACTACGAGCAGTACTTC.

This clone was found a few times. DNA of the CDR3: TGCGCCAGCAGCCAAGATATTCCCCGGACAGGCTCTGATCAGCCCCAGCATTTT. This encodes CASSQDIPRTGSDQPQHF. This chain uses TRBV4-3 with TRBJ1-5, with TRBD1 matching 7 bases. The junction had 13 bases not matched to a gene; V was cut back by 0 bases and J by 5 bases. In germline, CDR1 is LGHNA, CDR2 YSLEER. The CDR3 is made up of 18 amino acids.

The chain couples TRBV10-2 to TRBJ2-5; the D is unclear. The CDR3 is 13 amino acids. Per germline, CDR1 WSHSY and CDR2 SAAADI. Deletions cut 6 bases from V and 1 base from J, with 9 bases between. CDR3 sequence (DNA): TGCGCCAGCAGGGATATTACCCAAGAGACCCAGTACTTC. It codes for CASRDITQETQYF.

The J gene is TRBJ2-1, the V gene TRBV27; tentatively, D is TRBD2 (6 bases). The germline gives CDR1 MNHEY, CDR2 SMNVEV (reference sequence). The CDR3 is 15 amino acids. Trimming took off 2 bases at V and 3 bases at J, with 11 bases between the two ends. The CDR3 region is CASSLGTGSYNEQFF. CDR3 DNA sequence: TGTGCCAGCAGTTTAGGGACTGGGAGCTACAATGAGCAGTTCTTC.

V and J are TRBV4-3 and TRBJ2-1; D unresolved. Trimming pared 3 bases from V and 3 bases from J, leaving 6 bases between. The CDR3 runs 13 residues. Germline V gene sequence: CDR1 LGHNA, CDR2 YSLEER. The CDR3 region has the DNA TGCGCCAGCAGCCATAATCACTACAATGAGCAGTTCTTC. This codes for CASSHNHYNEQFF.

This clone came up a few times. This chain joins TRBV4-1 and TRBJ1-5; D possibly corresponds to TRBD1 (5 bases). Germline V gene lookup returns CDR1 MGHRA and CDR2 YSYEKL. V lost 1 base, J lost 8 bases, and 15 bases lay in between. The CDR3 covers 15 residues. The chain's CDR3 is CASSQAGHGQEPQHF. The DNA of the CDR3 is TGCGCCAGCAGCCAAGCGGGGCATGGCCAGGAGCCCCAGCATTTT.

The V gene is TRBV4-3, the J gene TRBJ1-4; 10 bases align to TRBD1. Trimming took 0 bases from V and 8 from J; bases not matched to a gene: 9. The CDR3 has 17 amino acids. Per the germline V gene, CDR1 is LGHNA and CDR2 is YSLEER. The CDR3, as DNA: TGCGCCAGCAGCCAAGATCTTGGGGACAGGGGTAACGAAAAACTGTTTTTT. Its translation is CASSQDLGDRGNEKLFF.